The source of this T cell receptor beta chain is a study of regulatory T cells in long-lasting Graves disease. Overall study findings and caveats: Clonotypes that were public and shared totalled fewer than 3,500 in persistent patients versus over 800 in new patients. With a small sample size, accuracy may have been reduced.

The length of the CDR3 is 13 residues. Germline V lookup: CDR1 SGHRS, CDR2 YFSETQ. Sample time point: persistent/refractory GD, antithyroid drugs over 5 years with positive TRAb. PBMC-extracted RNA yielded the TCR library. This clonotype occurred many times. Its antigen remains unknown. A read error may produce the germline difference seen at one junction end. Arm-PCR of CDR3 regions and iRepertoire HTBI primers were the basis on which TCR beta libraries were built. TCRdb used MiXCR to reprocess the multiplex PCR reads, holding one entry per CDR3 protein. The data show about 660,000 distinct CDR3 sequences, roughly 30% seen once.

This sequence joins TRBV5-1 and TRBJ1-2, with TRBD1 matching over 7 bases. The TCR sequence derives from a female donor with Graves disease. Material: peripheral blood mononuclear cells (PBMCs), obtained when the disease was refractory, from a patient treated with antithyroid drugs. CDR3 in amino acids: CASSLGTDYGYTF. The CDR3 DNA follows: TGTGCCAGCAGCCTCGGGACAGACTATGGCTACACCTTC.